Each of the 32 T cell receptor beta chains below was sequenced from the same sample in a study of cytomegalovirus exposure and HLA in healthy donors. Amplification used 60 Vbeta primers and 13 Jbeta primers. Libraries were prepared by immunoSEQ multiplex PCR; TCRdb keeps only in-frame clonotypes and omits some of them. Here the sample spans roughly 240,000 clones, more than 75% being singletons. The sequenced material came from PBMCs. The receptor set was obtained from a girl aged 2-15 years in good health and CMV-seronegative.

On this clone: Other nucleotide sequences from this sample produce the same CDR3. The chain carries TRBV6-5 and TRBJ2-7; D gene uncertain. Germline CDR1 MNHEY, CDR2 SVGAGI. Trimming stripped 5 bases from V and 3 bases from J, with 5 bases between. The CDR3 contains 11 residues. CDR3 protein: CASSAGYEQYF. The CDR3 nucleotides read TGTGCCAGCAGTGCCGGCTACGAGCAGTACTTC.

With regard to this clone: Other DNA sequences in this sample translate to the same CDR3. The CDR3 nucleotides are TGTGCCAGCAGCCGGGACAGGGCCTACGAGCAGTACTTC. This sequence encodes CASSRDRAYEQYF. V is TRBV27 and J is TRBJ2-7; 9 bases agree with TRBD1. This CDR3 region has 13 residues. Germline V gene data show CDR1 as MNHEY and CDR2 as SMNVEV (reference sequence). After removal of 6 bases from V and 2 bases from J, the junction contained 2 bases not matched to a gene.

V usage is TRBV10-3 and J usage is TRBJ2-7; 9 nucleotides align to TRBD1. CDR3 size: 14 residues. The junction had 2 bases not matched to a gene; V was cut back by 3 bases and J by 2 bases. Germline loops: CDR1 ENHRY, CDR2 SYGVKD. CDR3 bases: TGTGCCATCAGTGACGGACAGGGGCCCTACGAGCAGTACTTC. This translates into CAISDGQGPYEQYF.

V gene TRBV13 combines with J gene TRBJ2-1, with D unresolved. The ends were cut back, 5 bases at V and 2 bases at J, with 7 bases in the middle. Looked up from germline, CDR1 is PRHDT and CDR2 is FYEKMQ (reference sequence). The CDR3 has 13 amino acids. CDR3 sequence: CASSTLAYNEQFF. For the CDR3, the DNA is TGTGCCAGCAGCACCCTAGCCTACAATGAGCAGTTCTTC. Full variable domain (rest looked up from reference TRBV13 and TRBJ2-1): AAGVIQSPRHLIKEKRETATLKCYPIPRHDTVYWYQQGPGQDPQFLISFYEKMQSDKGSIPDRFSAQQFSDYHSELNMSSLELGDSALYFCASSTLAYNEQFFGPGTRLTVL.

This clone has only a few counts. This rearrangement joins TRBV6-6 to TRBJ1-3, with a possible D match to TRBD1 (5 bases). The germline V and J ends were trimmed by 2 bases and 8 bases, with 16 bases remaining between them. Germline CDR1 and CDR2: MNHNY and SVGAGI (reference sequence). This CDR3 has 15 amino acids. The CDR3 spells CASSYGGEGVDTIYF. DNA for the CDR3: TGTGCCAGCAGTTACGGGGGGGAGGGAGTGGACACCATATATTTT.

The rearrangement uses TRBV11-2 and TRBJ2-1, with unresolved D. This CDR3 spans 13 amino acids. Looked up from germline, CDR1 is SGHAT and CDR2 is FQNNGV. V lost 1 base and J lost 4, with 5 bases in between. DNA for the CDR3: TGTGCCAGCAGCTTAGGACTGTACAATGAGCAGTTCTTC. It specifies CASSLGLYNEQFF.

The chain combines TRBV29-1 with TRBJ2-1; D possibly corresponds to TRBD2 (5 bases). The V and J ends lost 3 bases and 3 bases respectively, with 24 bases between them. Germline V gene lookup returns CDR1 SQVTM and CDR2 ANQGSEA. The CDR3 contains 18 residues. The CDR3 DNA reads TGCAGCGTTGAGGCGGCCGGGATCCCCACCCTTTTCTACAATGAGCAGTTCTTC. Translated, it gives CSVEAAGIPTLFYNEQFF.

This sequence joins TRBV14 and TRBJ2-7, with TRBD2 identical over 10 bases. Trimming removed 5 bases from V and 6 bases from J; junction bases left unmatched: 7. CDR3 length equals 14 residues. In germline, CDR1 is SGHDN, CDR2 FVKESK. CDR3 DNA sequence: TGTGCCAGCAGCACCGGGACTAGCGTGGGCGAGCAGTACTTC. Amino acids: CASSTGTSVGEQYF.

The rearrangement uses TRBV11-3 and TRBJ2-1; D may be TRBD2 (7 bases). Between the trimmed V and J ends, which lost 2 bases and 8 bases, there was a span of 13 bases. The V gene's germline CDR1 is SGHNT and CDR2 YENEEA. This CDR3 has 14 residues. The CDR3 nucleotides read TGTGCCAGCAGCTTAAGGGGGGGGGCGCATGAGCAGTTCTTC. Protein product: CASSLRGGAHEQFF.

The V gene is TRBV6-5, the J gene TRBJ2-7, with D tentatively TRBD2 (6 bases). The CDR3 runs to 15 residues. Germline V gives CDR1 MNHEY, CDR2 SVGAGI. V lost 6 bases to trimming and J lost 0 bases, with 15 bases between them. The CDR3 region is CASRLGASASYEQYF. The DNA for the CDR3 is TGTGCCAGCAGACTTGGGGCTAGCGCCTCCTACGAGCAGTACTTC.

The V and J genes are TRBV6-5 and TRBJ2-1; no clear D. V was shortened by 0 bases and J by 10 bases, with 19 bases between the two germline ends. Germline V gene data show CDR1 as MNHEY and CDR2 as SVGAGI. CDR3 length: 16 residues. CDR3 DNA: TGTGCCAGCAGTTACTCGAGAGCTCCCTCATTCAAGGAGCAGTTCTTC. Translating it yields CASSYSRAPSFKEQFF.

V and J are TRBV7-9 and TRBJ1-1; 9 nucleotides agree with TRBD1. The CDR3 length is 16 residues. The V gene end was trimmed by 5 bases and the J gene end by 1 base; junction bases not matched to a gene: 8. Germline V gene lookup returns CDR1 SEHNR and CDR2 FQNEAQ (reference sequence). The CDR3 loop is CASSRKQGARNTEAFF. DNA for the CDR3: TGTGCCAGCAGCCGCAAACAGGGGGCTCGGAACACTGAAGCTTTCTTT.

The chain couples TRBV5-1 to TRBJ2-7; 7 positions agree with TRBD2. Per germline, CDR1 SGHRS and CDR2 YFSETQ. The junction had 7 bases not matched to a gene; V was cut back by 0 bases and J by 4 bases. This CDR3 spans 15 amino acids. The CDR3 reads CASSLVGAAGYEQYF. In DNA form, the CDR3 reads TGCGCCAGCAGCTTGGTAGGGGCAGCGGGGTACGAGCAGTACTTC.

J is TRBJ2-1 and V is TRBV10-1, with 9 positions matching TRBD1. V shed 7 bases, J shed 8 bases, and the junction held 12 bases outside the gene matches. This CDR3 region has 15 residues. Germline values: CDR1 WNHNN, CDR2 SYGVQD (reference sequence). The CDR3: CASISEGQGMHEQFF. Here the CDR3 DNA reads TGCGCCAGCATCTCGGAGGGACAGGGAATGCATGAGCAGTTCTTC.

V usage is TRBV6-5 and J usage is TRBJ2-2, with D possibly matching TRBD1 (6 bases). Germline-derived CDR1 and CDR2 are MNHEY and SVGAGI. There are 15 residues in the CDR3. The V and J ends lost 4 bases and 1 base respectively, with 10 bases between them. Here the CDR3 reads CASSLGHQNTGELFF. The CDR3, as DNA: TGTGCCAGCAGTTTGGGACACCAGAACACCGGGGAGCTGTTTTTT.

The chain employs TRBV11-1 and TRBJ1-1; TRBD1 agrees at 12 bases. CDR1 and CDR2 from the germline V gene are SGHAT and FQDESV (reference sequence). The CDR3 consists of 18 residues. Trimming removed 5 bases from V and 3 bases from J; junction bases left unmatched: 13. The CDR3 DNA reads TGTGCCAGCAGCCCTGGGACAGGGGGCAGGTATAGGGACACTGAAGCTTTCTTT. It translates to CASSPGTGGRYRDTEAFF.

The V call is TRBV13, the J call TRBJ2-2; D perhaps matches TRBD1 (5 bases). Germline V gene lookup returns CDR1 PRHDT and CDR2 FYEKMQ (reference sequence). This CDR3 is 16 amino acids long. V dropped 2 bases and J dropped 4 bases, with 14 bases sitting between them. CDR3 in DNA: TGTGCCAGCAGCTTACGGGCAGGGTGGAGCACCGGGGAGCTGTTTTTT. It translates to CASSLRAGWSTGELFF.

The chain combines TRBV9 with TRBJ2-2, with TRBD2 matching over 8 bases. Germline assignment: CDR1 SGDLS and CDR2 YYNGEE. V lost 4 bases, J lost 3 bases, and 5 bases stayed unmatched. This CDR3 spans 15 amino acids. The CDR3 reads CASSLHGGDTGELFF. CDR3 DNA: TGTGCCAGCAGCTTACACGGGGGGGACACCGGGGAGCTGTTTTTT. Combining the CDR3 with reference TRBV9 and TRBJ2-2 gives the whole variable domain DSGVTQTPKHLITATGQRVTLRCSPRSGDLSVYWYQQSLDQGLQFLIQYYNGEERAKGNILERFSAQQFPDLHSELNLSSLELGDSALYFCASSLHGGDTGELFFGEGSRLTVL.

The chain has TRBV6-5 and TRBJ2-1, with 8 bases aligning to TRBD2. The germline V gene encodes CDR1 MNHEY and CDR2 SVGAGI. This CDR3 has 14 amino acids. V dropped 5 bases and J dropped 15; count of bases not matched to a gene: 15. CDR3 region: CASSRTSGLSKWFF. The CDR3 nucleotides are TGTGCCAGCAGTCGTACTAGCGGCCTCAGCAAGTGGTTCTTC.

The chain links TRBV5-5 to TRBJ1-3; D not resolved. Germline CDR1 and CDR2: SGHKS and YYEKEE (reference sequence). V gave up 0 bases and J gave up 2 bases, with 9 bases separating them. This CDR3 has 15 residues. CDR3: CASSLVTVPGNTIYF. CDR3 coding DNA: TGTGCCAGCAGCTTGGTTACGGTACCTGGAAACACCATATATTTT. Combining the CDR3 with reference TRBV5-5 and TRBJ1-3 gives the whole variable domain DAGVTQSPTHLIKTRGQQVTLRCSPISGHKSVSWYQQVLGQGPQFIFQYYEKEERGRGNFPDRFSARQFPNYSSELNVNALLLGDSALYLCASSLVTVPGNTIYFGEGSWLTVV.

CDR3 protein: CASSTAPSGEQYF. Here the CDR3 DNA reads TGCGCCAGCAGCACGGCCCCCTCGGGGGAGCAGTACTTC. V is TRBV5-1 and J is TRBJ2-7, with D maybe TRBD2 (5 bases). This CDR3 region has 13 residues. Per the germline V gene, CDR1 is SGHRS and CDR2 is YFSETQ. With 4 bases removed from V and 7 bases from J, the gap between germline ends came to 15 bases.

The chain has TRBV5-4 and TRBJ2-1, with 8 bases fitting TRBD2. V shed 9 bases and J 9 bases; nucleotides not matched to a gene: 17. Germline lookup yields CDR1 SGHNT and CDR2 YYREEE (reference sequence). The CDR3 consists of 15 residues. CDR3 coding DNA: TGTGCCACCAATCCCGGGACTAGTAGGGTAGGTGAGCAGTTCTTC. This translates into CATNPGTSRVGEQFF.

The chain couples TRBV5-1 to TRBJ2-7; 8 bases map to TRBD2. CDR3 length equals 15 residues. Germline-derived CDR1 and CDR2 are SGHRS and YFSETQ. V lost 4 bases, J lost 2 bases, and 8 bases stayed unmatched. CDR3 loop: CASSLAGASTYEQYF. CDR3 bases: TGCGCCAGCAGCCTAGCGGGCGCCTCTACCTACGAGCAGTACTTC.

The chain recombines TRBV19 with TRBJ1-2, with TRBD1 matching over 9 bases. The CDR3 has 16 residues. CDR1 is LNHDA and CDR2 is SQIVND in the germline V gene (reference sequence). CDR3 DNA sequence: TGTGGTACAAAAGGGACAGGGCATCGAGAGGACTATGGCTACACCTTC. Amino acids: CGTKGTGHREDYGYTF. The complete variable domain, with remaining parts taken from reference TRBV19 and TRBJ1-2, reads DGGITQSPKYLFRKEGQNVTLSCEQNLNHDAMYWYRQDPGQGLRLIYYSQIVNDFQKGDIAEGYSVSREKKESFPLTVTSAQKNPTAFYLCGTKGTGHREDYGYTFGSGTRLTVV.

This clone turned up a few times. The chain recombines TRBV6-1 with TRBJ1-1, with D unclear. Germline lookup yields CDR1 MNHNS and CDR2 SASEGT. V was shortened by 2 bases and J by 3 bases, with 10 bases between the two germline ends. The CDR3 is 14 residues long. The CDR3 protein is CASSEWYSYTEAFF. CDR3 nucleotides: TGTGCCAGCAGTGAATGGTACAGCTACACTGAAGCTTTCTTT.

The gene calls are TRBV27 and TRBJ1-1; D is possibly TRBD1 (6 bases). The V end was cut by 0 bases, the J end by 6 bases, with 14 bases between. Germline CDR1 is MNHEY and CDR2 is SMNVEV (reference sequence). The CDR3 runs to 15 residues. Here the CDR3 DNA reads TGTGCCAGCAGTTTATCGGTAGGGGGGGGCTCTGAAGCTTTCTTT. It translates to CASSLSVGGGSEAFF.

J is TRBJ2-1 and V is TRBV18; D is uncertain. There are 16 residues in the CDR3. Germline V gene lookup returns CDR1 KGHSH and CDR2 LQKENI. V lost 6 bases and J 0 bases, leaving 15 bases between the germline ends. CDR3 loop: CASSPAEHSSYNEQFF. Written as DNA, the CDR3 is TGTGCCAGCTCTCCAGCCGAGCACAGCTCCTACAATGAGCAGTTCTTC.

The chain combines TRBV6-1 with TRBJ2-1; D might be TRBD2 (7 bases). Looked up from germline, CDR1 is MNHNS and CDR2 is SASEGT. There are 15 residues in the CDR3. Trimming stripped 6 bases from V and 4 bases from J, with 16 bases between. The DNA for the CDR3 is TGTGCCAGCAGGGAACAGGGAGGGGGTTACAATGAGCAGTTCTTC. Protein sequence: CASREQGGGYNEQFF.

The chain has TRBV6-5 and TRBJ1-2; unclear D gene. V was clipped by 5 bases and J by 5 bases, with 9 bases between them. Germline V gives CDR1 MNHEY, CDR2 SVGAGI. CDR3 size: 12 residues. In DNA form, the CDR3 reads TGTGCCAGCAGTGAAGACTGGTATGGCTACACCTTC. Residues: CASSEDWYGYTF.

The rearrangement uses TRBV6-6 and TRBJ1-6, with 11 bases lining up with TRBD1. The CDR3 contains 16 residues. Losses at the gene ends were 6 bases for V and 10 bases for J; bases not matched to a gene: 11. Germline lookup yields CDR1 MNHNY and CDR2 SVGAGI (reference sequence). CDR3 bases: TGTGCCAGCAGCCGAGTCGGACAGGGGGCCGGGTCACCCCTCCACTTT. It encodes CASSRVGQGAGSPLHF.

The chain employs TRBV18 and TRBJ2-3; possibly TRBD1 for D (5 bases). The CDR3 loop spans 17 amino acids. Germline CDR1 is KGHSH and CDR2 is LQKENI. V lost 1 base and J 2 bases, leaving 16 bases between the germline ends. In DNA form, the CDR3 reads TGTGCCAGCTCACCACTAGTAGGGGTATCGAACACAGATACGCAGTATTTT. This encodes CASSPLVGVSNTDTQYF.

V usage is TRBV6-5 and J usage is TRBJ1-2, with 9 bases matching TRBD1. This CDR3 has 14 residues. V trimming: 2 bases; J trimming: 5 bases; junction bases outside the gene matches: 3. The germline CDR1 and CDR2 sequences are MNHEY and SVGAGI. The CDR3 nucleotides are TGTGCCAGCAGTTACGGGACAGGGAGATATGGCTACACCTTC. As protein: CASSYGTGRYGYTF.